These T cell receptor beta chains were read from a single sample in a study of T-cell reconstitution after alpha-beta-depleted transplantation in children. TCRdb processed the PCR reads anew with MiXCR; each CDR3 protein has one entry. This repertoire shows around 440,000 distinct CDR3 sequences, over 9.5% found once; its top ten account for roughly 2.1%. The starting material was PBMCs, obtained before TCRalphabeta/CD19-depleted stem cell transplant. Source of these receptors: a child aged 2-15 years with inherited bone marrow failure, due to receive a stem cell transplant. The CDR3 runs from the conserved cysteine through the conserved F or W. The D gene is left open where the match is weak. Only part of the rows carry a size: once, few, many, or a class if the clone is expanded.

clone size,J gene,V gene,D gene,CDR3 protein,CDR3 DNA
many,TRBJ2-7,TRBV27,TRBD1,CASSLSGTGGYEQYF,TGTGCCAGCAGTTTATCCGGGACAGGAGGCTACGAGCAGTACTTC
many,TRBJ1-5,TRBV24-1,NA,CATSVTGGQPQHF,TGTGCCACCAGTGTTACGGGTGGTCAGCCCCAGCATTTT
many,TRBJ1-1,TRBV12-3/TRBV12-4,NA,CASSLAPQGISEAFF,TGTGCCAGCAGTTTAGCGCCGCAGGGAATCTCTGAAGCTTTCTTT
many,TRBJ2-3,TRBV28,TRBD2,CARQGLAGSVPLTDTQYF,TGTGCCAGGCAGGGACTAGCCGGCTCAGTTCCACTCACGGATACGCAGTATTTT
many,TRBJ1-5,TRBV12-3/TRBV12-4,NA,CASSPAGWQLNQPQHF,TGTGCCAGCAGTCCCGCAGGGTGGCAGCTCAATCAGCCCCAGCATTTT
NA,TRBJ2-7,TRBV27,TRBD2,CASLQRAGGFYEQYF,TGTGCCAGCCTGCAGCGGGCGGGGGGTTTCTACGAGCAGTACTTC
many,TRBJ2-3,TRBV25-1,TRBD2,CASSERLAKTDTQYF,TGTGCCAGCAGTGAAAGACTAGCGAAGACAGATACGCAGTATTTT
many,TRBJ1-5,TRBV12-3/TRBV12-4,NA,CASSLAQGNQPQHF,TGTGCCAGCAGTTTAGCACAGGGTAATCAGCCCCAGCATTTT
many,TRBJ2-1,TRBV25-1,NA,CAPWKAGAVNEQFF,TGTGCCCCCTGGAAGGCAGGGGCCGTCAATGAGCAGTTCTTC
many,TRBJ1-2,TRBV7-6,NA,CASSTSPADGYTF,TGTGCCAGCAGCACCTCCCCGGCGGATGGCTACACCTTC
few,TRBJ2-2,TRBV4-3,NA,CASSQEGGNTGELFF,TGCGCCAGCAGCCAAGAGGGAGGGAACACCGGGGAGCTGTTTTTT
many,TRBJ2-3,TRBV7-2,NA,CASSPGAGVDTQYF,TGTGCCAGCAGCCCAGGGGCGGGAGTAGATACGCAGTATTTT
NA,TRBJ2-1,TRBV4-2,NA,CASSPRQLYNEQFF,TGTGCCAGCAGCCCGCGGCAGCTCTACAATGAGCAGTTCTTC
many,TRBJ2-3,TRBV20-1,TRBD1,CSATDRARRTDTQYF,TGCAGTGCAACCGACAGGGCCAGGCGCACAGATACGCAGTATTTT
many,TRBJ1-5,TRBV12-3/TRBV12-4,NA,CASSFLGSGQPQHF,TGTGCCAGCAGTTTCTTGGGTTCTGGGCAGCCCCAGCATTTT
many,TRBJ2-1,TRBV4-3,NA,CASRFGTEQFF,TGCGCCAGCAGATTCGGGACCGAGCAGTTCTTC
many,TRBJ2-7,TRBV28,TRBD2,CASRPIGLAYEQYF,TGTGCCAGCAGACCAATAGGACTAGCCTACGAGCAGTACTTC
many,TRBJ2-7,TRBV18,TRBD2,CASSPSGRAREQYF,TGTGCCAGCTCACCAAGCGGGAGGGCCCGCGAGCAGTACTTC
many,TRBJ1-6,TRBV6-1,TRBD1,CASTRQGGYSPLHF,TGTGCCAGCACCCGACAGGGGGGTTATTCACCCCTCCACTTT
many,TRBJ2-3,TRBV15,NA,CATSRFRGGGTDTQYF,TGTGCCACCAGCAGATTCCGAGGGGGTGGGACAGATACGCAGTATTTT
many,TRBJ2-2,TRBV6-2/TRBV6-3,TRBD2,CASNSGLDTGELFF,TGTGCCAGCAATAGTGGACTAGACACCGGGGAGCTGTTTTTT
many,TRBJ1-2,TRBV4-3,TRBD1,CASSQDWGTVNGYTF,TGCGCCAGCAGCCAAGATTGGGGGACAGTAAATGGCTACACCTTC
NA,TRBJ2-3,TRBV27,NA,CASRRRPTVGDTQYF,TGTGCCAGCAGACGGAGACCAACTGTCGGGGATACGCAGTATTTT
many,TRBJ2-3,TRBV15,NA,CATSGDPGTDTQYF,TGTGCCACCAGCGGGGACCCGGGGACAGATACGCAGTATTTT
few,TRBJ1-1,TRBV5-1,NA,CASSLAVSNTEAFF,TGCGCCAGCAGCTTGGCCGTTTCAAACACTGAAGCTTTCTTT
many,TRBJ2-7,TRBV28,TRBD2,CATTLSGSRSYEQYF,TGTGCCACAACACTTAGCGGGAGTAGGTCCTACGAGCAGTACTTC
many,TRBJ2-5,TRBV12-3/TRBV12-4,TRBD1,CASSVDRQETQYF,TGTGCCAGCAGTGTGGACAGGCAAGAGACCCAGTACTTC
few,TRBJ2-2,TRBV12-3/TRBV12-4,TRBD2,CASSPQRELNTGELFF,TGTGCCAGCAGTCCTCAGCGGGAGTTAAACACCGGGGAGCTGTTTTTT
few,TRBJ1-5,TRBV30,NA,CAWTLGVGGPQHF,TGTGCCTGGACCCTGGGGGTCGGAGGACCCCAGCATTTT
NA,TRBJ1-4,TRBV7-9,TRBD1,CASSLLNDRGGEKLFF,TGTGCCAGCAGCTTATTAAACGACAGGGGAGGTGAAAAACTGTTTTTT
NA,TRBJ2-1,TRBV11-1,TRBD2,CASSLAARTSEFYNEQFF,TGTGCCAGCAGCTTAGCGGCCCGGACTAGCGAATTTTACAATGAGCAGTTCTTC
NA,TRBJ2-2,TRBV20-1,NA,CSASRYGDGNTGELFF,TGCAGTGCTAGTCGATACGGTGATGGGAACACCGGGGAGCTGTTTTTT
many,TRBJ2-1,TRBV5-1,NA,CASSSERGNEQFF,TGCGCCAGCAGCTCCGAACGGGGAAATGAGCAGTTCTTC
many,TRBJ1-2,TRBV20-1,TRBD1,CSARSGQGDYGYTF,TGCAGTGCTCGCAGCGGACAGGGGGACTATGGCTACACCTTC
NA,TRBJ2-1,TRBV12-3/TRBV12-4,TRBD2,CATERAGGPYNEQFF,TGTGCCACAGAAAGAGCGGGAGGCCCCTACAATGAGCAGTTCTTC
many,TRBJ2-7,TRBV27,TRBD1,CASSAQGAQPYEQYF,TGTGCCAGCAGTGCCCAGGGGGCACAACCCTACGAGCAGTACTTC
many,TRBJ2-5,TRBV10-3,NA,CAISEARVETQYF,TGTGCCATCAGTGAGGCCAGGGTAGAGACCCAGTACTTC
many,TRBJ2-7,TRBV11-2,NA,CASSDLTGSYEQYF,TGTGCCAGCAGTGACCTAACAGGGAGCTACGAGCAGTACTTC
many,TRBJ1-1,TRBV10-3,TRBD1,CAISGDRDAEAFF,TGTGCCATCAGTGGCGACAGGGACGCTGAAGCTTTCTTT
many,TRBJ1-3,TRBV3-1,TRBD1,CASSPLDRVGNTIYF,TGTGCCAGCAGCCCATTAGACAGGGTTGGAAACACCATATATTTT
many,TRBJ2-7,TRBV27,TRBD2,CASSLSGTSGTLGDEQYF,TGTGCCAGCAGTTTATCCGGGACTAGCGGGACCCTAGGCGACGAGCAGTACTTC
many,TRBJ2-7,TRBV20-1,TRBD2,CSAGLAATYEQYF,TGCAGTGCCGGACTAGCGGCAACCTACGAGCAGTACTTC
many,TRBJ1-2,TRBV12-3/TRBV12-4,TRBD1,CASSRRVQGAYGYTF,TGTGCCAGCAGTCGAAGGGTCCAGGGGGCCTATGGCTACACCTTC
few,TRBJ2-2,TRBV23-1,NA,CASSQMYSITPNTGELFF,TGCGCCAGCAGTCAAATGTACTCCATTACTCCGAACACCGGGGAGCTGTTTTTT
many,TRBJ2-1,TRBV27,NA,CASSTVRESYNEQFF,TGTGCCAGCAGTACCGTCAGGGAATCCTACAATGAGCAGTTCTTC
many,TRBJ2-1,TRBV7-9,TRBD2,CVSRAGEYNEQFF,TGTGTATCGAGAGCGGGAGAGTACAATGAGCAGTTCTTC
NA,TRBJ1-1,TRBV7-9,NA,CASSSLRTVNTEAFF,TGTGCCAGCAGCTCCCTAAGGACAGTGAACACTGAAGCTTTCTTT
many,TRBJ2-5,TRBV4-2,TRBD2,CASSPGGVQETQYF,TGTGCCAGCAGCCCCGGGGGGGTCCAAGAGACCCAGTACTTC
many,TRBJ2-3,TRBV7-8,TRBD2,CASSHRDYADTQYF,TGTGCCAGCAGCCACCGGGACTATGCAGATACGCAGTATTTT
many,TRBJ2-7,TRBV5-1,NA,CASSLSFHEQYF,TGCGCCAGCAGCTTGAGTTTCCACGAGCAGTACTTC
many,TRBJ2-5,TRBV7-7,NA,CASSRRTGIGETQYF,TGTGCTAGCAGCCGGAGAACAGGGATTGGGGAGACCCAGTACTTC
many,TRBJ2-7,TRBV10-3,NA,CAIRRDGTYEQYF,TGTGCCATCAGGAGGGACGGGACCTACGAGCAGTACTTC